Listed here is a single T cell receptor (beta chain). Its cognate antigen is unknown. The data derive from a study of cytomegalovirus exposure and HLA in healthy donors. Trimming left V 7 bases short and J 8 bases short, with 18 bases between. The CDR3 sequence is 14 residues long. Germline assignment: CDR1 MDHEN and CDR2 SYDVKM. Primers for the PCR totalled 60 Vbeta and 13 Jbeta. Clones were read by immunoSEQ multiplex PCR, and TCRdb kept only the in-frame ones, dropping some. Of more than 100,000 clones detected, 65% to 85% appear once; the ten largest clones hold less than 0.25%. Study results and caveats: DRB1 showed the most TCR associations and HLA-C the fewest in a later analysis, as rates varied by HLA locus.

The V call is TRBV28, the J call TRBJ1-5; D gene uncertain. The receptor comes from a man aged 45-65 years in good health and CMV-seronegative. The sequencing input was PBMCs. CDR3 sequence (DNA): TGTGCCAGCACCCGGCGGGCGGCCCGGGAGCCCCAGCATTTT. Encoded protein: CASTRRAAREPQHF.